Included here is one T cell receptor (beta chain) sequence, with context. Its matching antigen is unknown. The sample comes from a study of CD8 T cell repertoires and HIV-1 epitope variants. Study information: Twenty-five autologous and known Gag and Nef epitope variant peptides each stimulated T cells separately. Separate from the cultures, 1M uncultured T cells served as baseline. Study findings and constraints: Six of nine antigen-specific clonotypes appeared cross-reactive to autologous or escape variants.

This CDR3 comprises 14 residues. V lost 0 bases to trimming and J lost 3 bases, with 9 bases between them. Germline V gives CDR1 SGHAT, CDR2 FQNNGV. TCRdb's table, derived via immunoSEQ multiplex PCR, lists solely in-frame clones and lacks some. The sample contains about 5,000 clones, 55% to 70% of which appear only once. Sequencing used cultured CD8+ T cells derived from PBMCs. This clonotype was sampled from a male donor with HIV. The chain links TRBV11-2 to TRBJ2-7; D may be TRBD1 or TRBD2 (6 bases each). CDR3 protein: CASSLDGGDYEQYF. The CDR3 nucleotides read TGTGCCAGCAGCTTAGACGGGGGCGACTACGAGCAGTACTTC.